The 17 T cell receptor beta chains below were found in one sample sequenced in a study of blood T cell repertoires in COVID-19. Produced via immunoSEQ multiplex PCR; TCRdb's table is partial and in-frame only. The sample has more than 200,000 clones; about nine tenths are singletons. The specimen was peripheral blood. These receptor sequences come from a man between 50 and 59 years old with COVID-19, enrolled during active disease.

This chain uses TRBV7-2 with TRBJ1-6, with 8 bases fitting TRBD1. The CDR3 runs to 15 residues. The germline V gene encodes CDR1 SGHTA and CDR2 FQGNSA. V shed 5 bases, J shed 7 bases, and the junction held 7 bases outside the gene matches. In DNA, the CDR3 is TGTGCCAGCAGCCCCCGGACAGGGCTGAATTCACCCCTCCACTTT. Amino acids: CASSPRTGLNSPLHF. Looking up the rest from reference TRBV7-2 and TRBJ1-6 gives the full variable domain: GAGVSQSPSNKVTEKGKDVELRCDPISGHTALYWYRQSLGQGLEFLIYFQGNSAPDKSGLPSDRFSAERTGGSVSTLTIQRTQQEDSAVYLCASSPRTGLNSPLHFGNGTRLTVT.

This chain joins TRBV29-1 and TRBJ1-2, with D uncertain. V gave up 4 bases and J gave up 0 bases, with 15 bases separating them. The germline CDR1 and CDR2 sequences are SQVTM and ANQGSEA. The CDR3 has 15 amino acids. DNA for the CDR3: TGCAGCGTTGTCCCCCTAGATACCTCTAACTATGGCTACACCTTC. Its protein product is CSVVPLDTSNYGYTF.

The chain recombines TRBV15 with TRBJ1-4; 10 bases line up with TRBD1. Germline CDR1 LNHNV, CDR2 YYDKDF (reference sequence). V dropped 2 bases and J dropped 7; count of bases not matched to a gene: 7. CDR3 length: 16 amino acids. CDR3: CATSRPWTGGIEKLFF. DNA for the CDR3: TGTGCCACCAGCAGACCTTGGACAGGGGGGATTGAAAAACTGTTTTTT.

The gene calls are TRBV27 and TRBJ2-7; D remains unclear. Germline loops: CDR1 MNHEY, CDR2 SMNVEV (reference sequence). V was trimmed by 0 bases and J by 4 bases, leaving 10 bases between them. The CDR3 length is 14 residues. The CDR3 DNA reads TGTGCCAGCAGTTTATCTTTCCTAAAGTACGAGCAGTACTTC. Protein product: CASSLSFLKYEQYF.

A few counts support this clone. The chain uses TRBV25-1 and TRBJ1-4; the match to TRBD1 covers 9 bases. Germline CDR1 and CDR2: MGHDK and SYGVNS. Trimming at V came to 2 bases and at J to 8 bases, leaving 6 bases not matched to a gene. CDR3 length: 15 residues. The CDR3 DNA is TGTGCCAGCAGTGAAAACAGGGGGCACGGAGAAAAACTGTTTTTT. It translates to CASSENRGHGEKLFF.

DNA for the CDR3: TGTGCCAGCTCACCGTTAGCGGACCCCTCCTACAATGAGCAGTTCTTC. Translation: CASSPLADPSYNEQFF. The rearrangement links TRBV18 to TRBJ2-1, with D maybe TRBD2 (6 bases). The germline V and J ends were trimmed by 3 bases and 0 bases, with 12 bases remaining between them. The CDR3 covers 16 residues. Germline V lookup: CDR1 KGHSH, CDR2 LQKENI.

This clone was seen once. V is TRBV19 and J is TRBJ2-7, with D tentatively TRBD2 (5 bases). Per the germline V gene, CDR1 is LNHDA and CDR2 is SQIVND (reference sequence). V was clipped by 0 bases and J by 3 bases, with 9 bases between them. CDR3 length: 14 residues. CDR3 in DNA: TGTGCCAGTAGTATAGAGAGCGGCAACTACGAGCAGTACTTC. Translation: CASSIESGNYEQYF. Looking up the rest from reference TRBV19 and TRBJ2-7 gives the full variable domain: DGGITQSPKYLFRKEGQNVTLSCEQNLNHDAMYWYRQDPGQGLRLIYYSQIVNDFQKGDIAEGYSVSREKKESFPLTVTSAQKNPTAFYLCASSIESGNYEQYFGPGTRLTVT.

The chain links TRBV5-1 to TRBJ1-1; 7 positions match TRBD1. The V gene end was trimmed by 4 bases and the J gene end by 1 base; junction bases not matched to a gene: 4. Germline V gives CDR1 SGHRS, CDR2 YFSETQ. This CDR3 comprises 14 residues. The CDR3 nucleotides are TGCGCCAGCAGCCAAACAGGGGAGAACACTGAAGCTTTCTTT. Its protein product is CASSQTGENTEAFF. Variable domain in full (rest from reference TRBV5-1 and TRBJ1-1): KAGVTQTPRYLIKTRGQQVTLSCSPISGHRSVSWYQQTPGQGLQFLFEYFSETQRNKGNFPGRFSGRQFSNSRSEMNVSTLELGDSALYLCASSQTGENTEAFFGQGTRLTVV.

The chain recombines TRBV7-9 with TRBJ2-1; possible D gene TRBD1, 5 bases. The CDR3 runs 16 residues. V lost 5 bases and J lost 1, with 15 bases in between. Germline-derived CDR1 and CDR2 are SEHNR and FQNEAQ (reference sequence). CDR3 sequence: CASSPGAGWSYNEQFF. The DNA for the CDR3 is TGTGCCAGCAGCCCTGGGGCAGGGTGGTCCTACAATGAGCAGTTCTTC.

In this sample, this clone turned up a few times. The junction shows a germline mismatch at one end, possibly a read error. V usage is TRBV5-6 and J usage is TRBJ2-7, with TRBD1 matching 8 bases. Per the germline V gene, CDR1 is SGHDT and CDR2 is YYEEEE. This CDR3 region has 14 residues. CDR3 sequence (DNA): TGTGCCAGCAGTTTTGTCGCTACAGGGGGGACACTAGCCTTC. It specifies CASSFVATGGTLAF.

The chain uses TRBV18 and TRBJ1-1; D call uncertain. The CDR3 runs 13 residues. V was shortened by 3 bases and J by 2 bases, with 7 bases between the two germline ends. CDR1 is KGHSH, CDR2 LQKENI, per germline. The CDR3 DNA reads TGTGCCAGCTCACCGCGCCCTAACACTGAAGCTTTCTTT. Its protein product is CASSPRPNTEAFF.

This clone was seen a handful of times. The genes are TRBV7-9 and TRBJ1-2; 9 bases agree with TRBD1. V was pared by 5 bases and J by 7 bases, with 11 bases of the junction left unmatched. Germline V gene data show CDR1 as SEHNR and CDR2 as FQNEAQ (reference sequence). This CDR3 is built from 15 residues. The CDR3 nucleotides read TGTGCCAGCAGCCCAATAACAGGGGGCACGAGTGGCTACACCTTC. Its protein is CASSPITGGTSGYTF. Together with reference TRBV7-9 and TRBJ1-2, the CDR3 gives the full variable domain: DTGVSQNPRHKITKRGQNVTFRCDPISEHNRLYWYRQTLGQGPEFLTYFQNEAQLEKSRLLSDRFSAERPKGSFSTLEIQRTEQGDSAMYLCASSPITGGTSGYTFGSGTRLTVV.

The chain couples TRBV11-2 to TRBJ2-1, with 8 bases lining up with TRBD2. CDR3 length equals 15 residues. J lost 7 bases, V lost 3 bases, and 8 bases had no gene match. The germline CDR1 and CDR2 sequences are SGHAT and FQNNGV. The chain's CDR3 is CASSLDGGGVNEQFF. The CDR3 region has the DNA TGTGCCAGCAGCTTGGACGGGGGGGGCGTGAATGAGCAGTTCTTC.

This clone was found once. V is TRBV29-1 and J is TRBJ1-5, with a weak D call TRBD1 (6 bases). V gave up 7 bases and J gave up 2 bases, with 9 bases separating them. The CDR3 spans 12 residues. CDR1 and CDR2 from the germline V gene are SQVTM and ANQGSEA. CDR3 in amino acids: CSAGDGNQPQHF. The CDR3 coding sequence is TGCAGCGCAGGGGATGGCAATCAGCCCCAGCATTTT.

This chain uses TRBV2 with TRBJ1-5, with D perhaps TRBD1 (6 bases). V was shortened by 1 base and J by 5 bases, with 9 bases between the two germline ends. There are 14 residues in the CDR3. Germline CDR1 is SNHLY and CDR2 is FYNNEI. Here the CDR3 reads CASSEGGGHQPQHF. CDR3 DNA sequence: TGTGCCAGCAGTGAAGGCGGGGGGCATCAGCCCCAGCATTTT.

The rearrangement joins TRBV27 to TRBJ2-7; 7 nucleotides agree with TRBD1. The CDR3 length is 15 residues. The V gene end was trimmed by 4 bases and the J gene end by 2 bases; junction bases not matched to a gene: 8. Germline V gene lookup returns CDR1 MNHEY and CDR2 SMNVEV (reference sequence). CDR3 nucleotide sequence: TGTGCCAGCAGTTATATTGGGACAGAAGCCTACGAGCAGTACTTC. It specifies CASSYIGTEAYEQYF.

This clone was seen once. The V and J genes are TRBV7-8 and TRBJ1-1; D might be TRBD1 (6 bases). This CDR3 has 15 residues. Germline CDR1 is SGHVS and CDR2 is FQNEAQ. V lost 3 bases and J lost 6, with 17 bases in between. The CDR3, as DNA: TGTGCCAGCAGCTTTACACAGGGTAGGGGACCTGAAGCTTTCTTT. This encodes CASSFTQGRGPEAFF.